Here is one T cell receptor (beta chain) with its context. The target of this receptor is not known. The record has no base qualities; no much larger clone is one base away. V sheds 7 bases and J sheds 4 bases, leaving 7 bases between their ends. The CDR3 starts with the cysteine, ends with the phenylalanine, and has 10 residues. CDR3 DNA only is kept here, 30 bases in frame from base 1. Taken from the germline V gene, the CDR1 and CDR2 loops are SQVTM and ANQGSEA. The sample comes from a study of T cells in localized non-small cell lung cancer (dated by TCRdb to 2020 to 2021). For the study in its entirety: Comparing tumors with uninvolved tumor-adjacent lungs, the study looked at the T cell repertoires of approximately 250 patients with early-stage NSCLC. The cohort was made up of a few hundred treatment-naive NSCLC patients whose localized lung tumors had been resected. NSCLC patients had a mean age of roughly 69 years, and more than 120 were male and 107 female.

At diagnosis, peripheral blood, uninvolved tumor-adjacent lung and tumor were collected and stored as a combination of fresh-frozen and FFPE material. Blood samples were analyzed as peripheral blood mononuclear cells for TCR repertoire profiling. The immunoSEQ Assay was used to sequence TCR beta CDR3 regions from DNA. As for the authors' bioinformatics: T cell density was computed as TCR beta template counts normalized to usable DNA estimated by amplifying housekeeping genes. Richness was estimated with the preseqR package, extrapolating to 400,000 templates for PBMC samples and 120,000 templates for tissue samples. Clonality was calculated as one minus Pielou's evenness. Tissue-enriched TCRs were identified by differential abundance testing using productive amino-acid clonotypes, minimum total count 5 and alpha 0.1. The Jaccard Index and the Morisita Overlap Index were used to measure repertoire overlap between compartments. GLIPH grouped TCR beta CDR3s together with public tetramer-defined viral CDR3s, and a viral motif had to include at least three viral sequences and show V-gene enrichment. As stored in TCRdb, this immuneACCESS dataset retains in-frame rearrangements with V and J assigned. A fraction of the clones does not appear; measured against another copy, unresolved V genes explain less than half of the discrepancy, and the remainder lacks a known reason. V, J and clone size derive from that table, while D and trimming were established from the DNA sequence. The sample table shows roughly 40,000 clones, and 65% to 90% are seen once. The ten largest clones add up to roughly 8% of the sample.

Overall results and qualifications from the work: Because the study design was exploratory, TCR variables were selected using unadjusted p-values without false-discovery rate correction. A median of 57 of the top 100 tumor clones turned up in the paired uninvolved adjacent lung, and around 27 of those clones also ranked among the top 100 of that same adjacent lung. Longer overall survival was associated with higher T cell density in blood, whereas shorter survival was associated with higher clonality in adjacent lung. Multi-region tumor sequencing was not performed, so intratumor heterogeneity could not be excluded. Uninvolved tumor-adjacent lung showed the highest T cell clonality, higher than tumor, which suggests more focused antigenic responses in the uninvolved tumor-adjacent lung.

The source is a man aged 40 to 70 with stage II lung adenocarcinoma. The sequencing used PBMCs, collected before any cancer treatment. Recombination connected TRBV29-1 to TRBJ1-1, with the D gene too uncertain to name. The DNA sequence is given as TGCAGCGGGGGTCTCACTGAAGCTTTCTTT. The resulting protein is CSGGLTEAFF.